This section outlines one T cell receptor (beta chain) sequence together with its context. This sample is drawn from a study of molecular identifiers for immune sequencing clone quantification. Generation of bulk TCR libraries relied on previously described methods and listed TCR primers. TCRdb ran MiXCR on the PCR reads and lists one entry per CDR3 protein. The sample includes about 630,000 distinct CDR3 sequences, 25% seen only once; the top ten take 0.78%. CDR1 is DFQATT and CDR2 is SNEGSKA in the germline V gene (reference sequence). V was pared by 5 bases and J by 0 bases, with 23 bases between. This CDR3 is built from 17 residues.

Sequencing was performed on naive CD8+ T cells from blood, with Jurkat cell RNA spiked in. Regarding subset: FACS-sorted CD8+CD4-CCR7+CD45RA+ naive T cells. The receptor's source is a human donor in good health. Some libraries in this study had Jurkat cell RNA spiked in. The chain has TRBV20-1 and TRBJ2-7; D possibly matches TRBD1 or TRBD2 (5 bases each). CDR3: CSAAPRDGRFFSYEQYF. The CDR3 coding sequence is TGCAGTGCTGCCCCCCGGGACGGGCGCTTCTTCTCCTACGAGCAGTACTTC.